The entry below gives a single T cell receptor beta chain sequence along with its context. The CDR3 loop spans 13 amino acids. The germline V and J ends were trimmed by 4 bases and 5 bases, with 12 bases remaining between them. The V gene's germline CDR1 is SGHTA and CDR2 FQGNSA. These data belong to a study of cytomegalovirus exposure and HLA in healthy donors. Donors came from a validation cohort of over 100 subjects, distinct from the first 666-subject cohort. Sequencing used immunoSEQ multiplex PCR; TCRdb keeps in-frame clones, though not all of them. This table has roughly 260,000 clones, just under 90% appearing once.

The specimen sequenced was PBMCs. The source is a man aged 18 to 30 in good health and CMV-seronegative. The V gene is TRBV7-2, the J gene TRBJ2-7, with D tentatively TRBD2 (5 bases). The CDR3 sequence: CASSSQLANEQYF. For the CDR3, the DNA is TGTGCCAGCAGCTCTCAGTTAGCGAACGAGCAGTACTTC.